Below are 23 T cell receptor beta chains sequenced from a single sample in a study of cytomegalovirus exposure and HLA in healthy donors (dated by TCRdb to between 2016 and 2019). The library was prepared using the immunoSEQ multiplex PCR assay. A mixture of 60 forward primers for TCR Vbeta segments and 13 reverse primers for TCR Jbeta segments was used in the multiplex PCR. As stored in TCRdb, this immuneACCESS dataset retains in-frame rearrangements with V and J assigned. A fraction of the clones does not appear; measured against another copy, unresolved V genes explain less than half of the discrepancy, and the remainder lacks a known reason. This sample's records show 25,000 to 35,000 clones. The ten largest make up 3.5% to 5.5% of the sample. The specimen sequenced was PBMCs. These receptors originate from a woman aged 40 to 49 in good health and CMV-seropositive.

The chain is built from TRBV18 and TRBJ1-2; no firm D call. The CDR3 length is 15 residues. Per the germline V gene, CDR1 is KGHSH and CDR2 is LQKENI. Trimming stripped 2 bases from V and 3 bases from J, with 13 bases between. CDR3 sequence (DNA): TGTGCCAGCTCACCAGAGGTCCGGTCCCACTATGGCTACACCTTC. It encodes CASSPEVRSHYGYTF.

The V gene is TRBV19, the J gene TRBJ1-2; tentative D call: TRBD1 (6 bases). This CDR3 is built from 13 residues. The germline V gene encodes CDR1 LNHDA and CDR2 SQIVND (reference sequence). V lost 5 bases and J lost 2, with 9 bases in between. The CDR3 is CASSSDRNYGYTF. The DNA of the CDR3 is TGTGCCAGTAGTTCGGACAGAAACTATGGCTACACCTTC.

The rearrangement links TRBV10-3 to TRBJ2-7; D may be TRBD2 (6 bases). From germline, CDR1 is ENHRY and CDR2 SYGVKD. The length of the CDR3 is 14 residues. V dropped 0 bases and J dropped 4 bases, with 10 bases sitting between them. In DNA, the CDR3 is TGTGCCATCAGTGAGTCGGGTAGCGGTTACGAGCAGTACTTC. Translating gives CAISESGSGYEQYF.

The rearrangement links TRBV30 to TRBJ2-2; 7 nucleotides agree with TRBD1. CDR1 GTSNPN and CDR2 SVGIG come from the germline V gene (reference sequence). The ends lost 4 bases at V and 2 bases at J; junction bases unmatched: 4. The CDR3 runs 14 residues. CDR3 residues: CAWNRGPNTGELFF. The CDR3, as DNA: TGTGCCTGGAACAGGGGCCCTAACACCGGGGAGCTGTTTTTT.

This chain connects TRBV19 to TRBJ1-2, with D uncertain. The V gene's germline CDR1 is LNHDA and CDR2 SQIVND (reference sequence). The CDR3 totals 11 residues. V was pared by 4 bases and J by 7 bases, with 7 bases between. In DNA, the CDR3 is TGTGCCAGTAGTACCTCCAGTGGCTACACCTTC. It codes for CASSTSSGYTF.

The chain links TRBV19 to TRBJ2-3; 13 bases are shared with TRBD2. CDR3 size: 15 residues. From germline, CDR1 is LNHDA and CDR2 SQIVND (reference sequence). The ends lost 6 bases at V and 2 bases at J; junction bases unmatched: 2. The CDR3, as DNA: TGTGCCAGTAGACTAGCGGGAGGGATCACAGATACGCAGTATTTT. This translates into CASRLAGGITDTQYF.

The rearrangement joins TRBV5-6 to TRBJ1-4, with D unclear. This CDR3 has 15 residues. Germline lookup yields CDR1 SGHDT and CDR2 YYEEEE. Trimming removed 0 bases from V and 7 bases from J, with 13 bases in between. The DNA for the CDR3 is TGTGCCAGCAGCTTGGCCGAGTCGGTTGGTGAAAAACTGTTTTTT. This encodes CASSLAESVGEKLFF.

This sequence joins TRBV29-1 and TRBJ1-2, with 9 bases that match TRBD1. V was pared by 1 base and J by 0 bases, with 6 bases of the junction left unmatched. The CDR3 sequence is 16 residues long. The germline V gene has CDR1 SQVTM and CDR2 ANQGSEA. The CDR3 DNA sequence: TGCAGCGTTGAAGGGACAGGGGCGCCCTCTAACTATGGCTACACCTTC. Protein: CSVEGTGAPSNYGYTF.

The chain recombines TRBV6-5 with TRBJ2-5; 8 bases line up with TRBD1. J gave up 4 bases and V 6 bases, and 10 bases lay outside the gene matches. Germline CDR1 MNHEY, CDR2 SVGAGI. This CDR3 region has 15 residues. The CDR3 reads CASRPAGGKGETQYF. CDR3 nucleotides: TGTGCCAGCAGGCCGGCAGGGGGCAAAGGAGAGACCCAGTACTTC.

The CDR3 loop is CASRERQESYGYTF. The CDR3 region has the DNA TGTGCCAGCAGAGAGCGACAGGAGAGCTATGGCTACACCTTC. V gene TRBV6-5 combines with J gene TRBJ1-2; D is perhaps TRBD1 (6 bases). Germline lookup yields CDR1 MNHEY and CDR2 SVGAGI. Trimming left V 6 bases short and J 4 bases short, with 15 bases between. The CDR3 runs to 14 residues.

This CDR3 is CASSLGTGPYNEQFF. The DNA of the CDR3 is TGTGCCAGCAGCTTAGGGACAGGGCCCTACAATGAGCAGTTCTTC. The gene calls are TRBV7-6 and TRBJ2-1; 8 bases are shared with TRBD1. Germline CDR1 is SGHVS and CDR2 is FNYEAQ. The CDR3 spans 15 residues. The junction had 1 base not matched to a gene; V was cut back by 1 base and J by 2 bases. The variable domain in full, with the rest retrieved from reference TRBV7-6 and TRBJ2-1, is GAGVSQSPRYKVTKRGQDVALRCDPISGHVSLYWYRQALGQGPEFLTYFNYEAQQDKSGLPNDRFSAERPEGSISTLTIQRTEQRDSAMYRCASSLGTGPYNEQFFGPGTRLTVL.

The rearrangement links TRBV4-3 to TRBJ2-5; D not certain. The J call is uncertain, as TRBJ2-7 better fits the DNA end. CDR1 and CDR2 from the germline V gene are LGHNA and YSLEER. The CDR3 sequence is 15 residues long. The CDR3 nucleotides are TGCGCCAGCAGCCAAGGTATCGAAAGCTCCTACGAGCAGTACTTC. This encodes CASSQGIESSYEQYF.

The chain is built from TRBV30 and TRBJ1-2; the D gene is possibly TRBD1 (6 bases). The germline V and J ends were trimmed by 1 base and 4 bases, with 10 bases remaining between them. The germline V gene encodes CDR1 GTSNPN and CDR2 SVGIG (reference sequence). This CDR3 contains 13 residues. Written as DNA, the CDR3 is TGTGCCTGGAGTGAATACAGGGTCTATGGCTACACCTTC. Its translation is CAWSEYRVYGYTF.

J is TRBJ2-6 and V is TRBV18; D perhaps matches TRBD1 (5 bases). The CDR3 has 13 residues. Looked up from germline, CDR1 is KGHSH and CDR2 is LQKENI. Trimming took off 9 bases at V and 4 bases at J, with 10 bases between the two ends. DNA for the CDR3: TGTGCCAGTAGGGGTGCCGGGGCCAACGTCCTGACTTTC. Its protein is CASRGAGANVLTF.

This chain joins TRBV7-8 and TRBJ1-5, with no clear D. Germline loops: CDR1 SGHVS, CDR2 FQNEAQ. The V end lost 1 base, the J end lost 1 base, and 8 bases lay between the germline ends. The CDR3 consists of 15 residues. The CDR3 nucleotides read TGTGCCAGCAGCTTAGAGGCGGCAAGCAATCAGCCCCAGCATTTT. It translates to CASSLEAASNQPQHF.

The rearrangement uses TRBV5-4 and TRBJ1-3; 8 bases agree with TRBD1. The CDR3 totals 14 residues. J gave up 8 bases and V 4 bases, and 8 bases lay outside the gene matches. From germline, CDR1 is SGHNT and CDR2 YYREEE (reference sequence). The CDR3 protein is CASSKDRDGDTIYF. CDR3 DNA: TGTGCCAGCAGCAAGGACAGGGATGGTGACACCATATATTTT.

The CDR3 region is CASASRSGYNEQFF. CDR3 bases: TGTGCCAGCGCCTCGAGGTCGGGATACAATGAGCAGTTCTTC. This chain connects TRBV13 to TRBJ2-1, with D perhaps matching TRBD2 (5 bases). Looked up from germline, CDR1 is PRHDT and CDR2 is FYEKMQ (reference sequence). The CDR3 is 14 residues long. Trimming took 8 bases from V and 4 from J, leaving 15 bases between them.

The chain combines TRBV19 with TRBJ2-7; tentatively, D is TRBD2 (5 bases). The germline V gene encodes CDR1 LNHDA and CDR2 SQIVND (reference sequence). Trimming took 5 bases from V and 0 from J, leaving 17 bases between them. This CDR3 is built from 16 residues. This CDR3 is CASSVPRYEGSYEQYF. CDR3 DNA sequence: TGTGCCAGTAGTGTACCCCGCTATGAGGGCTCCTACGAGCAGTACTTC.

This rearrangement joins TRBV7-9 to TRBJ2-7, with TRBD1 identical over 10 bases. CDR3 length: 13 amino acids. V shed 6 bases and J 2 bases; nucleotides not matched to a gene: 1. Per germline, CDR1 SEHNR and CDR2 FQNEAQ (reference sequence). For the CDR3, the DNA is TGTGCCAGCAGGGGGACAGGGGCCTACGAGCAGTACTTC. It is translated as CASRGTGAYEQYF. Full variable domain (rest looked up from reference TRBV7-9 and TRBJ2-7): DTGVSQNPRHKITKRGQNVTFRCDPISEHNRLYWYRQTLGQGPEFLTYFQNEAQLEKSRLLSDRFSAERPKGSFSTLEIQRTEQGDSAMYLCASRGTGAYEQYFGPGTRLTVT.

The V call is TRBV10-2, the J call TRBJ1-2; 8 nucleotides align to TRBD1. Trimming cost V 4 bases and J 4 bases; bases outside gene matches: 5. CDR3 length: 14 residues. From germline, CDR1 is WSHSY and CDR2 SAAADI. CDR3 sequence reads: CASSAGQGGYGYTF. As DNA, the CDR3 is TGCGCCAGCAGTGCCGGACAGGGAGGCTATGGCTACACCTTC.

The chain recombines TRBV13 with TRBJ2-7; tentative D call: TRBD2 (5 bases). Germline loops: CDR1 PRHDT, CDR2 FYEKMQ (reference sequence). The CDR3 is made up of 14 amino acids. The V end lost 3 bases, the J end lost 1 base, and 10 bases lay between the germline ends. The CDR3 DNA is TGTGCCAGCAGCTTCCAAGGGAGATCCTACGAGCAGTACTTC. This gives the protein CASSFQGRSYEQYF.

The chain carries TRBV9 and TRBJ2-2; 7 bases fit TRBD2. Looked up from germline, CDR1 is SGDLS and CDR2 is YYNGEE. V was clipped by 3 bases and J by 2 bases; unmatched bases: 7. This CDR3 is 16 amino acids long. The CDR3 sequence: CASSAASGTNTGELFF. CDR3 coding DNA: TGTGCCAGCAGCGCCGCAAGCGGGACCAACACCGGGGAGCTGTTTTTT.

The V and J genes are TRBV4-1 and TRBJ2-1; a possible D gene is TRBD2 (5 bases). Deletions cut 4 bases from V and 8 bases from J, with 12 bases between. Germline lookup yields CDR1 MGHRA and CDR2 YSYEKL. The CDR3 consists of 13 residues. The CDR3 DNA reads TGCGCCAGCAGCCCCGTCGGGGTCGATGAGCAGTTCTTC. Translation gives CASSPVGVDEQFF.